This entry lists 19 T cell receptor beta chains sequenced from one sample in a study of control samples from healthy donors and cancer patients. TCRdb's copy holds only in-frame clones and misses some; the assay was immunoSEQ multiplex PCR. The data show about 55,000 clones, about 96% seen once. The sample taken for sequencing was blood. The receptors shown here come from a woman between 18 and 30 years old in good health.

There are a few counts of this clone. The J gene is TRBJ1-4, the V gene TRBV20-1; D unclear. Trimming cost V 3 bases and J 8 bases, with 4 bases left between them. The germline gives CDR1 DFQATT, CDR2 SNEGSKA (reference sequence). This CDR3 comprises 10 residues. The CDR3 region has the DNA TGCAGTGCTAGGGAGGAAAAACTGTTTTTT. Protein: CSAREEKLFF.

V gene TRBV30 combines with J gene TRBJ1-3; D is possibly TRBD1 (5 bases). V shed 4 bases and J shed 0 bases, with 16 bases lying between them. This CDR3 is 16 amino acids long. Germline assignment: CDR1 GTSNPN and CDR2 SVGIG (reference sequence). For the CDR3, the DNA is TGTGCCTGGACGGCAGTAGGGGTGACCTCTGGAAACACCATATATTTT. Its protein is CAWTAVGVTSGNTIYF.

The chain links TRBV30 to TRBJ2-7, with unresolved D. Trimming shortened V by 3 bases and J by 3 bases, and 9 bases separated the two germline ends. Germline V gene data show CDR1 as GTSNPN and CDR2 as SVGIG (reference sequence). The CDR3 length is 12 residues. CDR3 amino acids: CAWRGWDYEQYF. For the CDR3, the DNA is TGTGCCTGGAGAGGGTGGGACTACGAGCAGTACTTC. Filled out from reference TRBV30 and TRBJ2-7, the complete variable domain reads SQTIHQWPATLVQPVGSPLSLECTVEGTSNPNLYWYRQAAGRGLQLLFYSVGIGQISSEVPQNLSASRPQDRQFILSSKKLLLSDSGFYLCAWRGWDYEQYFGPGTRLTVT.

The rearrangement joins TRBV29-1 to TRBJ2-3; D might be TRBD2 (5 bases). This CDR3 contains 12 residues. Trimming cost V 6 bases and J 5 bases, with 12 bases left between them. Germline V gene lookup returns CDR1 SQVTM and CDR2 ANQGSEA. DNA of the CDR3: TGCAGCGTGACCTACGGGGAAGATACGCAGTATTTT. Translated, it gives CSVTYGEDTQYF.

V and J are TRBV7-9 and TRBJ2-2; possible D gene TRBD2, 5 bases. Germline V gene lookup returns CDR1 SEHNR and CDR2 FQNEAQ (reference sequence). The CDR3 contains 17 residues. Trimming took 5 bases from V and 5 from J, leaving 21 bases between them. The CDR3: CASSPGLGSVETGELFF. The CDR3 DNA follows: TGTGCCAGCAGCCCCGGCTTAGGGAGCGTCGAGACCGGGGAGCTGTTTTTT.

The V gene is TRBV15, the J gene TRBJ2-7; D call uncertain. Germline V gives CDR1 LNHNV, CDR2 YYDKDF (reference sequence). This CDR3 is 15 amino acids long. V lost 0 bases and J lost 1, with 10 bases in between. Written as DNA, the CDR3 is TGTGCCACCAGCAGAGATAGGGCCAGTTCCTACGAGCAGTACTTC. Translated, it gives CATSRDRASSYEQYF.

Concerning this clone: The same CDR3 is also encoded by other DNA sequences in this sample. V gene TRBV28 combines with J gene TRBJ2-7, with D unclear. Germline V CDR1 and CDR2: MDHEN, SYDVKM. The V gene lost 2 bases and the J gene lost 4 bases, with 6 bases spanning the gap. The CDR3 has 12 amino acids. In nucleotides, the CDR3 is TGTGCCAGCAGTTTAAACCCATACGAGCAGTACTTC. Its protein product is CASSLNPYEQYF.

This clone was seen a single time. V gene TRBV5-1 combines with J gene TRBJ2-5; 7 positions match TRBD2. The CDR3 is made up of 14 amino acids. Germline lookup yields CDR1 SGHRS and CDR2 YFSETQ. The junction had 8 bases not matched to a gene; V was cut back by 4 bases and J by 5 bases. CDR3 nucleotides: TGCGCCAGCAGCACCGCCAGCGGGGAGGAGACCCAGTACTTC. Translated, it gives CASSTASGEETQYF. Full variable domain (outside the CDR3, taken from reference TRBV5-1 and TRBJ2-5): KAGVTQTPRYLIKTRGQQVTLSCSPISGHRSVSWYQQTPGQGLQFLFEYFSETQRNKGNFPGRFSGRQFSNSRSEMNVSTLELGDSALYLCASSTASGEETQYFGPGTRLLVL.

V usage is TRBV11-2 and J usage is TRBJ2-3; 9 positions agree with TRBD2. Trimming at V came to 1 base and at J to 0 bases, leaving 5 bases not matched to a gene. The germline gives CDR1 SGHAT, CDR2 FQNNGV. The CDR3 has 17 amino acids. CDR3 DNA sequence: TGTGCCAGCAGCTTAGGAGTAGCGGGGGCTAGCACAGATACGCAGTATTTT. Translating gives CASSLGVAGASTDTQYF.

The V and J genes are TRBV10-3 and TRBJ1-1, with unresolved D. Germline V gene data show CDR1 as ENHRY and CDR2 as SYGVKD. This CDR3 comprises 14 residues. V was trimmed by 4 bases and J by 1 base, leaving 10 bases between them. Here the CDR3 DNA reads TGTGCCATCAGTGGTAAAGCAGCGAACACTGAAGCTTTCTTT. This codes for CAISGKAANTEAFF.

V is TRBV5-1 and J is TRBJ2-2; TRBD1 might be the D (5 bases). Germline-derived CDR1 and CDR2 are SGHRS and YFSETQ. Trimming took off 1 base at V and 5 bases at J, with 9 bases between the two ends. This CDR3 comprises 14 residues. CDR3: CASSLYQGTGELFF. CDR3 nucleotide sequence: TGCGCCAGCAGCTTGTATCAGGGAACCGGGGAGCTGTTTTTT. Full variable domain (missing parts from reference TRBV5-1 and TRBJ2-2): KAGVTQTPRYLIKTRGQQVTLSCSPISGHRSVSWYQQTPGQGLQFLFEYFSETQRNKGNFPGRFSGRQFSNSRSEMNVSTLELGDSALYLCASSLYQGTGELFFGEGSRLTVL.

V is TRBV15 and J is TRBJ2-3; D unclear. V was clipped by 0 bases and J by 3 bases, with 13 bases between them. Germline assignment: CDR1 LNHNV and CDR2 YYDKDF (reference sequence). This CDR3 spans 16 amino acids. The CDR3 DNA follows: TGTGCCACCAGCAGAGATGAGTTTATCGGGACAGATACGCAGTATTTT. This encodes CATSRDEFIGTDTQYF.

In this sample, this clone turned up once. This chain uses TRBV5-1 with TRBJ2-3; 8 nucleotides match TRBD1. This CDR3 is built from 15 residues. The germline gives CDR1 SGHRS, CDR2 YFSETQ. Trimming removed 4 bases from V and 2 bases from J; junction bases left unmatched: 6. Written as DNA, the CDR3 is TGCGCCAGCAGCCGCAGGGGGCAATACACAGATACGCAGTATTTT. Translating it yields CASSRRGQYTDTQYF.

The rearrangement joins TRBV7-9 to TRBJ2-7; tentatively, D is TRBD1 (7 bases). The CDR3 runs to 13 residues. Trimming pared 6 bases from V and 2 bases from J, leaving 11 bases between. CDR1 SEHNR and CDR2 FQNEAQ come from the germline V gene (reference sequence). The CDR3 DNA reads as TGTGCCAGCAGTGCGGGACAGCCCTACGAGCAGTACTTC. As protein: CASSAGQPYEQYF.

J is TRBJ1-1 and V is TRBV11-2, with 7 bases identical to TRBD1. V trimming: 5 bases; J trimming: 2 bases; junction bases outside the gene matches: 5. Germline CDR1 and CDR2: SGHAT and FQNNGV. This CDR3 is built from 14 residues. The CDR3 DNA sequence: TGTGCCAGCAGCCAGGGACAGCTAAACACTGAAGCTTTCTTT. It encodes CASSQGQLNTEAFF.

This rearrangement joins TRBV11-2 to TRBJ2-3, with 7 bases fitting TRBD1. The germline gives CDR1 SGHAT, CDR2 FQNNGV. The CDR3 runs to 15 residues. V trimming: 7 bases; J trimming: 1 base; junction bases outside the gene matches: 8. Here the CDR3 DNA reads TGTGCCAGCAACACTTGGGGGACAGGCACAGATACGCAGTATTTT. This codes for CASNTWGTGTDTQYF.

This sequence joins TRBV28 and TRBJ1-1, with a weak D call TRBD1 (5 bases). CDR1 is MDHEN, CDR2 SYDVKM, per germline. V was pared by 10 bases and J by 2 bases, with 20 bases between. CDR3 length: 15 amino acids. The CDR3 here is CATQFRGVGNTEAFF. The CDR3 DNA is TGTGCCACCCAGTTTAGAGGGGTCGGAAACACTGAAGCTTTCTTT.

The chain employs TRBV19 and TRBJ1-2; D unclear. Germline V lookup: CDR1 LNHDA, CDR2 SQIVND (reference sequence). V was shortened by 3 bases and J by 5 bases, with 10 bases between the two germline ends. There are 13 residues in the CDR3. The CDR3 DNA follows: TGTGCCAGTAGTATGCTACGAGGGTATGGCTACACCTTC. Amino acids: CASSMLRGYGYTF.

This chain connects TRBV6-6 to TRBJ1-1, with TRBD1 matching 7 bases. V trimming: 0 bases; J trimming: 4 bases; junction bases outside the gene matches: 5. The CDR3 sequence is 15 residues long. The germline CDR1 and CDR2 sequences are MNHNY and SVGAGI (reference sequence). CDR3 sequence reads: CASSYSAGGGTEAFF. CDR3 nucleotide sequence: TGTGCCAGCAGTTACTCGGCAGGGGGGGGCACTGAAGCTTTCTTT.